This T cell receptor (beta chain) emerged from a study of blood T cell repertoires in COVID-19. The overall study: The United States, Italy and Spain were the sources of the acute and convalescent COVID-19 samples. The cDNA or gDNA used as material had been derived from T cells, B-cell-depleted T cells, or PBMCs.

As handled by the study authors: Cell counts per sample came from amplifying reference gene primers. The table came from immunoSEQ multiplex PCR; TCRdb's copy has only in-frame clones and leaves some out. V, J and clone size reflect that table, while D and trimming were determined from the DNA. The sample records fewer than 100,000 clones, roughly three quarters being singletons. The receptor comes from a human donor in a cohort sampled during active COVID-19. Sequenced material: peripheral blood.

For the CDR3, the DNA is TGCAGTGCTAGTGGGGGGCCTCTGAACACTGAAGCTTTCTTT. It specifies CSASGGPLNTEAFF. V and J are TRBV20-1 and TRBJ1-1; maybe TRBD1 (6 bases). The CDR3 totals 14 residues. Germline CDR1 and CDR2: DFQATT and SNEGSKA (reference sequence). Trimming pared 3 bases from V and 0 bases from J, leaving 11 bases between.